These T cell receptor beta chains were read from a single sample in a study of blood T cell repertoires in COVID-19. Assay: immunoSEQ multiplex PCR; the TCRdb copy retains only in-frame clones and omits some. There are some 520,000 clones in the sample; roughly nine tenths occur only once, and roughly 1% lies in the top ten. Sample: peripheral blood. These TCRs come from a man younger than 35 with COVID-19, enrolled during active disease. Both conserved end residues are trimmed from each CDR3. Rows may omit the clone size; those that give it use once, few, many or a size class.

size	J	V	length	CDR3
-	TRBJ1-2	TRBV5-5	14	ASSLVPQGAYYGYT
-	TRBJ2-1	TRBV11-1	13	ASSRGRSSYNEQF
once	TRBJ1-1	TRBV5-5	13	ASSLERGWNTEAF
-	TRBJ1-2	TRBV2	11	ASSLSGQGGYT
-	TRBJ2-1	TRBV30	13	AWSGGAGPYNEQF
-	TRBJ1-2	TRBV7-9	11	ASSTTGGFGYT
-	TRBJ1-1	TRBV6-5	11	ASSSTSYTEAF
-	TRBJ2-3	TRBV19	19	ASSTIFPMAGGGWSTDTQY
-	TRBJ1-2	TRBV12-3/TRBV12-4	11	ASAGGIPYGYT
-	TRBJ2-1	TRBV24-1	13	ATSVGLAGVYEQF
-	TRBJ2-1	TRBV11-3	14	ASSKPGLAMRDEQF
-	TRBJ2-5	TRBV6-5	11	ASSYRGGETQY
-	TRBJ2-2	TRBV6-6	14	ASSYARRGGPGELF
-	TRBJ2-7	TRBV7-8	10	ASSRIPGEQY
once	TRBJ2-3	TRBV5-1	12	ASSLGTSGAPQY
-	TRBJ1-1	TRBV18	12	ASSPPGQQFEAF
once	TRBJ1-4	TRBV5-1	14	ASTRDYGSTNEKLF
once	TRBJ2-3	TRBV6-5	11	ASSKDRGSTQY
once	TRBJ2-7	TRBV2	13	ASKTDGTGKYEQY
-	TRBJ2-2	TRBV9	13	ASSVAVLNTGELF
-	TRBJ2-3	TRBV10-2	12	ATTRLAITDTQY
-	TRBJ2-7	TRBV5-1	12	ASSLKGQNYEQY
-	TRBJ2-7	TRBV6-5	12	ASSFRAGGSEQY
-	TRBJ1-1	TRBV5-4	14	ASSLDSTGVNTEAF
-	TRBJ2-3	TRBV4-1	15	ASSLRTSGGAEDTQY
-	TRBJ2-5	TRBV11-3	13	ASSLMTSGFETQY
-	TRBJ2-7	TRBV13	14	ASSAGRAGALYEQY
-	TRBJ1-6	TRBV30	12	AWNDQGAYSPLH
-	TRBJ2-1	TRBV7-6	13	ASSLGLAAYNEQF
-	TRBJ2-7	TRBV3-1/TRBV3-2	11	ASSAGEVYEQY
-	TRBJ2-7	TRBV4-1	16	ASSQDRWWQGAPYEQY
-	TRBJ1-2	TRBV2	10	ASSGDRDGYT
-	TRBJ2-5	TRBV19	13	ASSIRGSSQETQY
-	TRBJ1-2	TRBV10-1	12	ASSPGTGMHGYT
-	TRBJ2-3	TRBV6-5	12	ASSRRDFRDTQY
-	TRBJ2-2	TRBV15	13	ATSRVREITGELF
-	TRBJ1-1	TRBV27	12	ASSSPSLNTEAF
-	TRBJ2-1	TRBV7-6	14	ASSSVVGRGYNEQF
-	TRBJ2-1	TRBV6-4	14	ASSDTGTSSYNEQF
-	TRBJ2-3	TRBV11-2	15	ASSLGAGSGSADTQY
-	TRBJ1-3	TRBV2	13	ASSEGTGGGNTIY